These 21 T cell receptor beta chains originate from one sample sequenced in a study of blood T cell repertoires in COVID-19. Assay: immunoSEQ multiplex PCR; the TCRdb copy retains only in-frame clones and omits some. The sample lists fewer than 200,000 clones, 80% to 90% seen once, with 3.6% in the top ten. Sample: PBMCs or T cells enriched from blood (not recorded which). The receptors originated from a woman aged 45 to 65 in a cohort exposed to, infected with or recovered from COVID-19 (not recorded which).

This sequence joins TRBV27 and TRBJ2-5; D uncertain. Germline lookup yields CDR1 MNHEY and CDR2 SMNVEV (reference sequence). The CDR3 is made up of 11 amino acids. Trimming shortened V by 7 bases and J by 7 bases, and 10 bases separated the two germline ends. In DNA form, the CDR3 reads TGTGCCAGCACGAAAACTTGGACCCAGTACTTC. As protein: CASTKTWTQYF.

The chain is built from TRBV14 and TRBJ2-7, with TRBD1 identical over 8 bases. CDR3 length: 14 residues. Losses at the gene ends were 3 bases for V and 1 base for J; bases not matched to a gene: 2. Germline lookup yields CDR1 SGHDN and CDR2 FVKESK. The CDR3 spells CASSHHRGSYEQYF. CDR3 coding DNA: TGTGCCAGCAGCCACCACAGGGGGTCCTACGAGCAGTACTTC.

The V gene is TRBV28, the J gene TRBJ2-2; 8 bases fit TRBD1. Germline V gene data show CDR1 as MDHEN and CDR2 as SYDVKM. This CDR3 contains 14 residues. J was trimmed by 3 bases and V by 5 bases; bases with no gene match: 2. The CDR3 loop reads CASSLTGDTGELFF. The CDR3 bases are TGTGCCAGCAGTCTGACAGGGGACACCGGGGAGCTGTTTTTT.

CDR3 DNA sequence: TGTGCCATCAGTTTTAGCGGGAGCAACGAGCAGTACTTC. Residues: CAISFSGSNEQYF. V and J are TRBV10-3 and TRBJ2-7; 9 positions match TRBD2. CDR1 ENHRY and CDR2 SYGVKD come from the germline V gene. The V gene end was trimmed by 5 bases and the J gene end by 5 bases; junction bases not matched to a gene: 4. The CDR3 is 13 residues long.

The chain links TRBV7-3 to TRBJ2-5; tentative D call: TRBD2 (5 bases). In germline, CDR1 is SGHTA, CDR2 FQGTGA. This CDR3 contains 13 residues. V was shortened by 2 bases and J by 5 bases, with 9 bases between the two germline ends. For the CDR3, the DNA is TGTGCCAGCAGCTTACGGGGTAGGGAGACCCAGTACTTC. Residues: CASSLRGRETQYF.

The V gene is TRBV7-3, the J gene TRBJ2-3, with a possible D match to TRBD2 (5 bases). Germline CDR1 is SGHTA and CDR2 is FQGTGA. The CDR3 covers 17 residues. V dropped 5 bases and J dropped 2 bases, with 20 bases sitting between them. The CDR3 is CASSIGWVGANTDTQYF. The CDR3 nucleotides read TGTGCCAGCAGCATAGGGTGGGTGGGAGCGAACACAGATACGCAGTATTTT.

The CDR3, as DNA: TGCGCCAGCGGCACAGGGATTCAACAAGAGACCCAGTACTTC. Its translation is CASGTGIQQETQYF. This sequence joins TRBV10-2 and TRBJ2-5; the D gene is possibly TRBD1 (6 bases). Germline V gene sequence: CDR1 WSHSY, CDR2 SAAADI. The ends were cut back, 8 bases at V and 2 bases at J, with 15 bases in the middle. CDR3 length: 14 amino acids.

This clone was found once. V and J are TRBV6-5 and TRBJ1-1; TRBD1 might be the D (6 bases). The germline V gene has CDR1 MNHEY and CDR2 SVGAGI. The CDR3 runs 15 residues. The V gene lost 5 bases and the J gene lost 4 bases, with 17 bases spanning the gap. In DNA form, the CDR3 reads TGTGCCAGCAGTCGCGGGGGGCGGTGGGGCACTGAAGCTTTCTTT. Translating it yields CASSRGGRWGTEAFF.

The chain employs TRBV6-6 and TRBJ1-5, with TRBD1 identical over 7 bases. CDR3 length equals 15 residues. Germline trimming cut 7 bases from V and 2 bases from J; bases unmatched to any gene: 8. Germline CDR1 MNHNY, CDR2 SVGAGI (reference sequence). In nucleotides, the CDR3 is TGTGCCAGCACCGACCTCGGACAGGGCAATCAGCCCCAGCATTTT. Translated, it gives CASTDLGQGNQPQHF.

The CDR3 is CTSDGSTEAFF. CDR3 bases: TGCACCTCGGACGGGAGCACTGAAGCTTTCTTT. The chain has TRBV20-1 and TRBJ1-1; D gene uncertain. Per the germline V gene, CDR1 is DFQATT and CDR2 is SNEGSKA (reference sequence). The CDR3 runs 11 residues.

The J gene is TRBJ2-2, the V gene TRBV5-6, with 13 bases aligning to TRBD2. CDR1 and CDR2 from the germline V gene are SGHDT and YYEEEE. V was pared by 4 bases and J by 4 bases, with 4 bases of the junction left unmatched. The CDR3 covers 16 residues. The CDR3 loop is CASSLGLAGATGELFF. In DNA form, the CDR3 reads TGTGCCAGCAGCCTTGGACTAGCGGGGGCCACCGGGGAGCTGTTTTTT. The full variable domain, with the rest looked up from reference TRBV5-6 and TRBJ2-2, is DAGVTQSPTHLIKTRGQQVTLRCSPKSGHDTVSWYQQALGQGPQFIFQYYEEEERQRGNFPDRFSGHQFPNYSSELNVNALLLGDSALYLCASSLGLAGATGELFFGEGSRLTVL.

This clone was detected once. The CDR3 sequence: CASSPVGVEPYGYTF. The CDR3, as DNA: TGTGCCAGCAGTCCTGTCGGGGTGGAGCCTTATGGCTACACCTTC. The chain recombines TRBV5-6 with TRBJ1-2; D gene unclear. Germline V gene lookup returns CDR1 SGHDT and CDR2 YYEEEE. The CDR3 totals 15 residues. V lost 5 bases to trimming and J lost 5 bases, with 19 bases between them.

V is TRBV5-1 and J is TRBJ2-5; D is perhaps TRBD2 (7 bases). V was cut by 4 bases and J by 0 bases, with 13 bases left in between. This CDR3 is built from 15 residues. Germline V lookup: CDR1 SGHRS, CDR2 YFSETQ. The CDR3 coding sequence is TGCGCCAGCAGCCCCGGGGGGACAAACCAAGAGACCCAGTACTTC. Its translation: CASSPGGTNQETQYF. Together with reference TRBV5-1 and TRBJ2-5, the CDR3 gives the full variable domain: KAGVTQTPRYLIKTRGQQVTLSCSPISGHRSVSWYQQTPGQGLQFLFEYFSETQRNKGNFPGRFSGRQFSNSRSEMNVSTLELGDSALYLCASSPGGTNQETQYFGPGTRLLVL.

V is TRBV18 and J is TRBJ1-1; a possible D gene is TRBD1 (6 bases). This CDR3 is 15 amino acids long. Germline V gene data show CDR1 as KGHSH and CDR2 as LQKENI. Trimming took 2 bases from V and 1 from J, leaving 11 bases between them. CDR3 bases: TGTGCCAGCTCACCAGGGATGGGGGCGAACACTGAAGCTTTCTTT. Amino acid sequence: CASSPGMGANTEAFF.

The J gene is TRBJ1-2, the V gene TRBV5-6; 10 nucleotides line up with TRBD1. CDR1 and CDR2 (germline): SGHDT, YYEEEE. This CDR3 region has 15 residues. Germline trimming cut 7 bases from V and 7 bases from J; bases unmatched to any gene: 13. The CDR3 coding sequence is TGTGCCAGCGGAGTTACGGGGACAGGGGTTTTTGGCTACACCTTC. Residues: CASGVTGTGVFGYTF.

This chain connects TRBV19 to TRBJ1-1; D is perhaps TRBD1 (6 bases). Trimming stripped 6 bases from V and 3 bases from J, with 14 bases between. The CDR3 runs to 14 residues. Looked up from germline, CDR1 is LNHDA and CDR2 is SQIVND (reference sequence). CDR3 protein: CASRRSHRDTEAFF. CDR3 coding DNA: TGTGCCAGTAGGAGAAGTCACAGGGACACTGAAGCTTTCTTT.

The V and J genes are TRBV9 and TRBJ1-6; 7 nucleotides align to TRBD1. Germline-derived CDR1 and CDR2 are SGDLS and YYNGEE. J gave up 8 bases and V 3 bases, and 8 bases lay outside the gene matches. The CDR3 extends over 15 amino acids. The CDR3 here is CASSAGDSQDSPLHF. The DNA for the CDR3 is TGTGCCAGCAGCGCGGGGGACAGTCAAGATTCACCCCTCCACTTT.

The chain couples TRBV7-9 to TRBJ1-1; D is perhaps TRBD1 (6 bases). Germline CDR1 SEHNR, CDR2 FQNEAQ (reference sequence). The CDR3 is made up of 13 amino acids. V shed 5 bases and J shed 3 bases, with 10 bases lying between them. The CDR3 loop is CASSPRQDTEAFF. The CDR3 DNA follows: TGTGCCAGCAGCCCGCGACAGGACACTGAAGCTTTCTTT.

The rearrangement links TRBV5-5 to TRBJ2-1; D is ambiguous. Trimming stripped 2 bases from V and 10 bases from J, with 13 bases between. CDR1 is SGHKS and CDR2 is YYEKEE in the germline V gene (reference sequence). The CDR3 loop spans 13 amino acids. The chain's CDR3 is CASSFEAPREQFF. In nucleotides, the CDR3 is TGTGCCAGCAGCTTCGAAGCGCCTCGGGAGCAGTTCTTC.

This chain links TRBV29-1 with TRBJ2-1; tentative D call: TRBD2 (6 bases). The germline gives CDR1 SQVTM, CDR2 ANQGSEA. V lost 7 bases to trimming and J lost 11 bases, with 18 bases between them. CDR3 length: 12 residues. The CDR3 sequence is CSALVEGPKQFF. The CDR3 bases are TGCAGCGCGCTGGTGGAGGGCCCTAAGCAGTTCTTC.

The CDR3 sequence is CASISGEDQPQHF. The CDR3 nucleotides are TGTGCCAGTATTTCGGGGGAGGATCAGCCCCAGCATTTT. The chain employs TRBV19 and TRBJ1-5, with a tentative D call TRBD1 (5 bases). V lost 7 bases to trimming and J lost 5 bases, with 12 bases between them. Germline loops: CDR1 LNHDA, CDR2 SQIVND (reference sequence). The CDR3 consists of 13 residues.